This T cell receptor beta chain was identified in a study of cytomegalovirus exposure and HLA in healthy donors. General study points: Productive rates of about 90% or about 30% were seen for most TCR beta V segments in an earlier analysis. Later work showed greater clonal expansion in HLA-associated TCR beta chains than in equally common others. Reported results showed that the classifier diagnosed cytomegalovirus status with high specificity and sensitivity.

This PCR relied on a set of 60 Vbeta primers and 13 Jbeta primers. The method was immunoSEQ multiplex PCR; TCRdb's version includes in-frame clones alone and lacks a portion of them. The sample lists 150,000 to 200,000 clones; around 76% were seen once. The germline V gene encodes CDR1 SGHDT and CDR2 YYEEEE. This CDR3 region has 13 residues. V lost 0 bases to trimming and J lost 6 bases, with 10 bases between them. Of note for this clone: The antigen remains unidentified.

Donors sampled were nominally healthy, though unrecorded immune exposures were likely. This clonotype originated in a man aged 25 to 40 in good health and CMV-seronegative. The chain recombines TRBV5-6 with TRBJ2-7; D is undetermined. The sequenced sample was PBMCs. The CDR3 is CASSLDDDFEQYF. The CDR3 DNA reads TGTGCCAGCAGCTTGGATGACGACTTCGAGCAGTACTTC.